This T cell receptor beta chain is from a study of T-cell memory formation after mild COVID-19. Findings and caveats of the study: Among clones peaking at day 37 in the second wave, SARS-CoV-2 specificity remained unconfirmed. The study found contracting CD4+ clones mainly in CM and EM and contracting CD8+ clones in EMRA.

The V end lost 0 bases, the J end lost 8 bases, and 11 bases lay between the germline ends. This CDR3 region has 13 residues. Per the germline V gene, CDR1 is SGHDN and CDR2 is FVKESK. This clonotype was seen only a few times. Its specificity is unknown. Constant-segment primers served in 5'RACE that generated TCR alpha and TCR beta cDNA libraries bearing sample barcodes and UMIs. TCRdb passed the 5' RACE reads through MiXCR, listing each CDR3 protein once. Here the sample spans about 200,000 distinct CDR3 sequences, 15% to 20% being singletons. This sequence originates from an adult woman who had mild COVID-19 (a few samples of this study predate the infection). Cell type and time point are not known. The specimen sequenced was PBMCs or a T cell subset sorted from them (not recorded which). This chain joins TRBV14 and TRBJ2-7; D may be TRBD1 or TRBD2 (5 bases each). The CDR3 here is CASSQEREGQQYF. The CDR3 DNA follows: TGTGCCAGCAGCCAAGAACGCGAGGGACAGCAGTACTTC.